Below are 27 T cell receptor beta chains sequenced from a single sample in a study of T-cell reconstitution after alpha-beta-depleted transplantation in children. Unique molecular identifiers tagged the TCRbeta library. TCRdb re-derived calls from the PCR reads in MiXCR, one entry per CDR3 protein. The profile shows fewer than 400,000 distinct CDR3 sequences, around 21% of them singletons. Sample: PBMCs from the stem cell graft donor, taken from the stem cell graft. Every receptor here comes from a human donor who donated a stem cell graft to a child with acute myeloid leukemia.

Points on this clonotype: A junction boundary mismatches the germline segment, possibly from a read error. The rearrangement uses TRBV11-2 and TRBJ2-1; 12 bases fit TRBD2. The CDR3 is 17 amino acids. Germline CDR1 is SGHAT and CDR2 is FQNNGV. This CDR3 is CASSSRLAGDLYNERFF. The CDR3 nucleotides are TGTGCCAGCAGCTCCCGACTAGCGGGAGATCTCTACAATGAGCGGTTCTTC.

V and J are TRBV6-1 and TRBJ2-7; 9 bases fit TRBD1. Germline loops: CDR1 MNHNS, CDR2 SASEGT. The CDR3 consists of 13 residues. The J segment lost 5 bases and the V segment lost 7 bases, leaving 6 bases of the junction unmatched. CDR3 sequence (DNA): TGTGCCAGCATTGGACAGGGGATGCACGAGCAGTACTTC. Its protein product is CASIGQGMHEQYF.

Only a few counts were recorded for this clonotype. The chain uses TRBV11-2 and TRBJ2-1, with unresolved D. Germline loops: CDR1 SGHAT, CDR2 FQNNGV. There are 14 residues in the CDR3. The V gene lost 0 bases and the J gene lost 4 bases, with 7 bases spanning the gap. The DNA of the CDR3 is TGTGCCAGCAGCTTAGAAGGCTTTTACAATGAGCAGTTCTTC. Its protein product is CASSLEGFYNEQFF.

Regarding this clonotype: At one boundary the junction diverges from the germline segment, which might be a read error. The rearrangement joins TRBV20-1 to TRBJ2-1; 13 bases are a match to TRBD2. This CDR3 region has 17 residues. Germline CDR1 and CDR2: DFQATT and SNEGSKA (reference sequence). The CDR3 spells CCARLGLAGVDGDEQFF. In DNA, the CDR3 is TGCTGTGCTAGACTAGGACTAGCGGGAGTGGATGGCGATGAGCAGTTCTTC.

This clonotype was counted at least ten times. The J gene is TRBJ2-1, the V gene TRBV29-1; no definite D call. V was trimmed by 2 bases and J by 0 bases, leaving 8 bases between them. Germline CDR1 SQVTM, CDR2 ANQGSEA. The CDR3 sequence is 14 residues long. The CDR3 loop is CSVELISSYNEQFF. CDR3 in DNA: TGCAGCGTTGAATTGATAAGCTCCTACAATGAGCAGTTCTTC.

The chain is built from TRBV2 and TRBJ2-7; D uncertain. The length of the CDR3 is 14 residues. CDR1 and CDR2 from the germline V gene are SNHLY and FYNNEI. The V and J ends lost 3 bases and 0 bases respectively, with 9 bases between them. The CDR3 sequence is CASSDSNGSYEQYF. For the CDR3, the DNA is TGTGCCAGCAGTGATAGTAACGGCTCCTACGAGCAGTACTTC.

This clonotype was detected a few times. The genes are TRBV20-1 and TRBJ1-2; 7 bases align to TRBD1. The germline gives CDR1 DFQATT, CDR2 SNEGSKA (reference sequence). V dropped 5 bases and J dropped 0; count of bases not matched to a gene: 3. This CDR3 comprises 13 residues. CDR3 nucleotides: TGCAGTGCTCGGACAGGCTCTAACTATGGCTACACCTTC. It specifies CSARTGSNYGYTF.

This clonotype was found a few times. The CDR3 loop reads CASSSSGFQETQYF. The CDR3 DNA is TGTGCCAGCAGCTCCTCAGGATTTCAAGAGACCCAGTACTTC. The chain uses TRBV7-2 and TRBJ2-5; D ambiguous. V was shortened by 4 bases and J by 2 bases, with 11 bases between the two germline ends. The CDR3 covers 14 residues. Germline loops: CDR1 SGHTA, CDR2 FQGNSA.

This chain joins TRBV10-3 and TRBJ1-1; D is possibly TRBD1 (5 bases). The length of the CDR3 is 14 residues. CDR1 is ENHRY, CDR2 SYGVKD, per germline. Trimming shortened V by 2 bases and J by 2 bases, and 9 bases separated the two germline ends. CDR3 DNA sequence: TGTGCCATCAGTGAGGCGGGACCTAACACTGAAGCTTTCTTT. It encodes CAISEAGPNTEAFF.

This clonotype showed up many times. V and J are TRBV28 and TRBJ2-3, with TRBD2 identical over 7 bases. Germline CDR1 reads MDHEN; CDR2 reads SYDVKM. There are 18 residues in the CDR3. The V and J ends lost 5 bases and 2 bases, in that order; junction bases with no gene match: 16. The chain's CDR3 is CASSPLPWGRGNTDTQYF. The CDR3 DNA follows: TGTGCCAGCAGTCCCCTACCATGGGGGAGGGGAAACACAGATACGCAGTATTTT.

The chain has TRBV20-1 and TRBJ2-1, with 10 bases matching TRBD2. The V segment lost 3 bases and the J segment 8 bases; nucleotides outside the gene matches: 16. The CDR3 length is 17 residues. Germline-derived CDR1 and CDR2 are DFQATT and SNEGSKA (reference sequence). CDR3 DNA sequence: TGCAGTGCTAGTTGGCTAGCGGGAGTCATGGTGGTTGATGAGCAGTTCTTC. It specifies CSASWLAGVMVVDEQFF.

The chain joins TRBV7-8 to TRBJ2-7; D tentatively reads TRBD1 or TRBD2 (7 bases each). The germline V gene encodes CDR1 SGHVS and CDR2 FQNEAQ. The length of the CDR3 is 18 residues. Trimming took 5 bases from V and 7 from J, leaving 30 bases between them. DNA for the CDR3: TGTGCCAGCAGCCTCAGGGGGAGGGACATTATTCCGCTTATAGAGCAGTACTTC. It translates to CASSLRGRDIIPLIEQYF.

This clonotype turned up a few times. This chain links TRBV6-1 with TRBJ2-1; 7 bases fit TRBD2. Germline V gene lookup returns CDR1 MNHNS and CDR2 SASEGT. J gave up 10 bases and V 4 bases, and 13 bases lay outside the gene matches. There are 15 residues in the CDR3. The CDR3, as DNA: TGTGCCAGCAGTGCCGGGGCTAGCGGAGTAGAGGAGCAGTTCTTC. This codes for CASSAGASGVEEQFF.

This clonotype was found many times. The chain recombines TRBV28 with TRBJ2-3, with TRBD2 matching over 8 bases. J was trimmed by 0 bases and V by 3 bases; bases with no gene match: 11. This CDR3 contains 18 residues. Per germline, CDR1 MDHEN and CDR2 SYDVKM. CDR3 coding DNA: TGTGCCAGCAGTTTCCTCGGGGGAGCGGGAGAGAGCACAGATACGCAGTATTTT. It yields the protein CASSFLGGAGESTDTQYF.

This clonotype was observed once. The chain has TRBV28 and TRBJ2-4, with D perhaps matching TRBD1 or TRBD2 (5 bases each). The V end lost 2 bases, the J end lost 2 bases, and 13 bases lay between the germline ends. The CDR3 length is 16 residues. Germline V gives CDR1 MDHEN, CDR2 SYDVKM. The CDR3: CASSLKGLGPKNIQYF. As DNA, the CDR3 is TGTGCCAGCAGTTTAAAGGGCCTGGGACCCAAAAACATTCAGTACTTC.

The chain combines TRBV27 with TRBJ2-1, with 8 bases that match TRBD1. The CDR3 is 21 amino acids. Per germline, CDR1 MNHEY and CDR2 SMNVEV (reference sequence). V shed 0 bases, J shed 0 bases, and the junction held 16 bases outside the gene matches. The chain's CDR3 is CASSLSAGQGWDGGSYNEQFF. In DNA form, the CDR3 reads TGTGCCAGCAGTTTATCAGCCGGACAGGGTTGGGATGGGGGCTCCTACAATGAGCAGTTCTTC.

This clonotype was recorded many times. The rearrangement links TRBV20-1 to TRBJ1-1, with D maybe TRBD1 (6 bases). Germline V gene data show CDR1 as DFQATT and CDR2 as SNEGSKA (reference sequence). This CDR3 is 12 amino acids long. The V end lost 6 bases, the J end lost 4 bases, and 12 bases lay between the germline ends. In DNA form, the CDR3 reads TGCAGTGCCCGACAGGCGGGCACTGAAGCTTTCTTT. It translates to CSARQAGTEAFF.

This chain connects TRBV3-1 to TRBJ1-5; D is undetermined. This CDR3 has 15 amino acids. Germline V gene data show CDR1 as LGHDT and CDR2 as YNNKEL (reference sequence). The V end lost 0 bases, the J end lost 3 bases, and 9 bases lay between the germline ends. CDR3 residues: CASSQDLTINQPQHF. The CDR3 nucleotides read TGTGCCAGCAGCCAAGATCTGACCATCAATCAGCCCCAGCATTTT.

The chain couples TRBV28 to TRBJ2-1, with TRBD1 matching 12 bases. Germline CDR1 reads MDHEN; CDR2 reads SYDVKM. The CDR3 has 19 amino acids. V lost 5 bases to trimming and J lost 9 bases; unmatched junction nucleotides: 20. The CDR3 DNA reads TGTGCCAGCAGTCCCCGGGACAGGGGGCGAACGACGAATATTTCTGAGCAGTTCTTC. As protein: CASSPRDRGRTTNISEQFF. Using reference TRBV28 and TRBJ2-1 for the parts outside the CDR3, the full variable domain is DVKVTQSSRYLVKRTGEKVFLECVQDMDHENMFWYRQDPGLGLRLIYFSYDVKMKEKGDIPEGYSVSREKKERFSLILESASTNQTSMYLCASSPRDRGRTTNISEQFFGPGTRLTVL.

This clonotype was counted many times. The chain combines TRBV20-1 with TRBJ2-3; TRBD2 aligns across 10 bases. The CDR3 has 14 residues. Germline V CDR1 and CDR2: DFQATT, SNEGSKA (reference sequence). Trimming at V came to 2 bases and at J to 1 base, leaving 0 bases not matched to a gene. The CDR3 nucleotides are TGCAGTGCTAGACTAGCGGGGGGCACAGATACGCAGTATTTT. Translation: CSARLAGGTDTQYF.

The chain employs TRBV11-2 and TRBJ1-2, with TRBD1 as a possible D gene (5 bases). Trimming removed 5 bases at V and 3 bases at J, with 13 bases between. This CDR3 comprises 14 residues. Per germline, CDR1 SGHAT and CDR2 FQNNGV. CDR3 sequence reads: CASSHLVRDYGYTF. The CDR3 nucleotides are TGTGCCAGCAGCCACCTAGTCAGGGACTATGGCTACACCTTC.

The V and J genes are TRBV12-3 or TRBV12-4 and TRBJ2-1, with D possibly being TRBD2 (6 bases). The V and J ends lost 5 bases and 9 bases respectively, with 17 bases between them. This CDR3 region has 14 residues. Here the CDR3 reads CASSGGTRRGEQFF. The CDR3 coding sequence is TGTGCCAGCAGTGGCGGGACTCGAAGGGGTGAGCAGTTCTTC.

This clonotype was picked up many times. The chain has TRBV20-1 and TRBJ2-3; TRBD2 is a possible D gene (7 bases). The germline gives CDR1 DFQATT, CDR2 SNEGSKA (reference sequence). The CDR3 is 15 residues long. V was shortened by 1 base and J by 2 bases, with 13 bases between the two germline ends. The DNA of the CDR3 is TGCAGTGCTAGAGGGGGGCTAGCGGACACAGATACGCAGTATTTT. Translated: CSARGGLADTDTQYF.

This clonotype was seen a handful of times. CDR3 sequence (DNA): TGTGCCATCAGTGAGTCGATAGGTACTAGCGGAGAGACCCAGTACTTC. Its protein is CAISESIGTSGETQYF. The chain recombines TRBV10-3 with TRBJ2-5, with 8 bases that match TRBD2. Trimming removed 0 bases from V and 4 bases from J; junction bases left unmatched: 7. Germline V gene data show CDR1 as ENHRY and CDR2 as SYGVKD. This CDR3 contains 16 residues.

The V and J genes are TRBV7-2 and TRBJ2-7; D may be TRBD1 (6 bases). The length of the CDR3 is 14 residues. Trimming cost V 5 bases and J 2 bases, with 13 bases left between them. Germline V CDR1 and CDR2: SGHTA, FQGNSA. The CDR3 coding sequence is TGTGCCAGCAGCCGCAGGGGCCGTACCTACGAGCAGTACTTC. Translated: CASSRRGRTYEQYF.

In its sample, this clonotype was seen many times. This sequence joins TRBV19 and TRBJ2-1; a possible D gene is TRBD1 (5 bases). Germline CDR1 LNHDA, CDR2 SQIVND (reference sequence). The CDR3 contains 13 residues. Trimming took off 11 bases at V and 4 bases at J, with 15 bases between the two ends. CDR3 sequence reads: CASVQGGYNEQFF. The DNA for the CDR3 is TGTGCCTCAGTCCAGGGTGGTTACAATGAGCAGTTCTTC.

The V and J genes are TRBV24-1 and TRBJ2-7; 10 bases align to TRBD2. CDR3 length: 18 amino acids. V was clipped by 6 bases and J by 2 bases; unmatched bases: 15. Germline CDR1 is KGHDR and CDR2 is SFDVKD. CDR3 residues: CATSLKEREGNSPYEQYF. CDR3 bases: TGTGCCACCAGTCTAAAAGAGCGGGAGGGCAATAGCCCCTACGAGCAGTACTTC.